Below, one TCR beta chain is given with its context. The sample belongs to a study of cytomegalovirus exposure and HLA in healthy donors. The V gene lost 4 bases and the J gene lost 1 base, with 13 bases spanning the gap. The germline V gene has CDR1 SGHRS and CDR2 YFSETQ. The CDR3 has 15 residues. Assay used: immunoSEQ multiplex PCR; TCRdb lists only in-frame clones, some missing. The sample yields 200,000 or so clones, 87% seen once. This TCR came from a young woman in good health and CMV-seropositive. The source material was PBMCs. The V gene is TRBV5-1, the J gene TRBJ2-3; possible D gene TRBD1, 6 bases. The CDR3 DNA is TGCGCCAGCAGCCTGGGGGCGATTCGCACAGATACGCAGTATTTT. This codes for CASSLGAIRTDTQYF.